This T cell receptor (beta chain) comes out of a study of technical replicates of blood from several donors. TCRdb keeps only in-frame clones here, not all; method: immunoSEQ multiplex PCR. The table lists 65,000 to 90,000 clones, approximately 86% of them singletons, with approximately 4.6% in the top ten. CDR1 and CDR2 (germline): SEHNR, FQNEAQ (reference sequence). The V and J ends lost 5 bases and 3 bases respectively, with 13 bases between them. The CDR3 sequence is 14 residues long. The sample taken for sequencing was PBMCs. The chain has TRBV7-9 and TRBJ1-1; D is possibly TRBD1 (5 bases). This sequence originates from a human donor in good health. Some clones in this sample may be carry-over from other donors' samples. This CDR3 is CASSPDKIYTEAFF. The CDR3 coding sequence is TGTGCCAGCAGCCCGGACAAGATTTACACTGAAGCTTTCTTT.